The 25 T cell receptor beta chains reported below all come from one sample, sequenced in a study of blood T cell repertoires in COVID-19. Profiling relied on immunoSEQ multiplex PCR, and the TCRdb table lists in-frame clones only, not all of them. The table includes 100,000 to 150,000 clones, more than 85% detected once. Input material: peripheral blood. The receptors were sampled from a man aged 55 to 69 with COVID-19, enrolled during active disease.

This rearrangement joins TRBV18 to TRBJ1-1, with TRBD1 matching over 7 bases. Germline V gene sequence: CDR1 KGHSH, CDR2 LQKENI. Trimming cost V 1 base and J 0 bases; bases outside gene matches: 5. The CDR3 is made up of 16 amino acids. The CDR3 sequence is CASSPRATGMNTEAFF. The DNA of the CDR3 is TGTGCCAGCTCACCACGGGCGACAGGGATGAACACTGAAGCTTTCTTT. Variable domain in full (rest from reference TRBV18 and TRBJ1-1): NAGVMQNPRHLVRRRGQEARLRCSPMKGHSHVYWYRQLPEEGLKFMVYLQKENIIDESGMPKERFSAEFPKEGPSILRIQQVVRGDSAAYFCASSPRATGMNTEAFFGQGTRLTVV.

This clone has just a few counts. CDR3: CASSFLTTGTGAGQPQHF. The DNA for the CDR3 is TGTGCCAGCAGCTTTCTCACTACCGGGACAGGTGCAGGTCAGCCCCAGCATTTT. J is TRBJ1-5 and V is TRBV5-4, with TRBD1 identical over 8 bases. This CDR3 region has 18 residues. V lost 2 bases, J lost 6 bases, and 16 bases stayed unmatched. The germline gives CDR1 SGHNT, CDR2 YYREEE (reference sequence).

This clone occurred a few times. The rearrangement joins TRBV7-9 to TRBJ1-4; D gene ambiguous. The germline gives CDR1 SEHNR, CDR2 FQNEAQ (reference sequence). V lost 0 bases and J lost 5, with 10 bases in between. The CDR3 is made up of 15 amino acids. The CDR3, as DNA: TGTGCCAGCAGCTTAGCGACGGGTTGGAATGAAAAACTGTTTTTT. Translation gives CASSLATGWNEKLFF.

CDR3 in DNA: TGTGCCACCCATTTAAAAGGGGGCGGAACTCTTGGCTACACCTTC. Translating it yields CATHLKGGGTLGYTF. The genes are TRBV5-6 and TRBJ1-2; TRBD1 matches at 7 bases. The V segment lost 9 bases and the J segment 7 bases; nucleotides outside the gene matches: 18. The germline V gene has CDR1 SGHDT and CDR2 YYEEEE. This CDR3 spans 15 amino acids.

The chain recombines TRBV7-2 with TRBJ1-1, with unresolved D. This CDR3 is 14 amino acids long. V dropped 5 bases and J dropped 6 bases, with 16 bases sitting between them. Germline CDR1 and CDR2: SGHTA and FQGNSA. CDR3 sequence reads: CASSLGDALAEAFF. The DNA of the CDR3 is TGTGCCAGCAGCCTCGGAGATGCCTTGGCTGAAGCTTTCTTT. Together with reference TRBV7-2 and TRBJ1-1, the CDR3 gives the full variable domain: GAGVSQSPSNKVTEKGKDVELRCDPISGHTALYWYRQSLGQGLEFLIYFQGNSAPDKSGLPSDRFSAERTGGSVSTLTIQRTQQEDSAVYLCASSLGDALAEAFFGQGTRLTVV.

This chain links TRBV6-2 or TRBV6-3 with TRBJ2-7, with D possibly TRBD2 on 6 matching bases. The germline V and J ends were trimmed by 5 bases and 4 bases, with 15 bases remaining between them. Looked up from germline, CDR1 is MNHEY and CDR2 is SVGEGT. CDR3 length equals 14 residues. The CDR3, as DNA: TGTGCCAGCAGTAACGGGACTCCACTTTACGAGCAGTACTTC. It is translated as CASSNGTPLYEQYF.

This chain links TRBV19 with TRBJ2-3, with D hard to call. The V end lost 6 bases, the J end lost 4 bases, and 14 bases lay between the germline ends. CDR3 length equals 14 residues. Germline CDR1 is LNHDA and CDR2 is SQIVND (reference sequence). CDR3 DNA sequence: TGTGCCAGTAGCACACACCAAACCCCAGATACGCAGTATTTT. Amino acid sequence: CASSTHQTPDTQYF.

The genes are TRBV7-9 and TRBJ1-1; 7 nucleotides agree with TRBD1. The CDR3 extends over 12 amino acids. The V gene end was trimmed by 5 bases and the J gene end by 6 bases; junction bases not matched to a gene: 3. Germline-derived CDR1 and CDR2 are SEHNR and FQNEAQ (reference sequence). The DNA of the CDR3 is TGTGCCAGCAGCCCCGGGACAGCTGAAGCTTTCTTT. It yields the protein CASSPGTAEAFF.

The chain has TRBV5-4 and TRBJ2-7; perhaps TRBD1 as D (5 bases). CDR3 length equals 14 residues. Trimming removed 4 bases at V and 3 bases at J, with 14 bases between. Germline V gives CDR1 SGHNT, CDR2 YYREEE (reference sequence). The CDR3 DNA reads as TGTGCCAGCAGCCTCGGCCATCAGGGCTACGAGCAGTACTTC. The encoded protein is CASSLGHQGYEQYF.

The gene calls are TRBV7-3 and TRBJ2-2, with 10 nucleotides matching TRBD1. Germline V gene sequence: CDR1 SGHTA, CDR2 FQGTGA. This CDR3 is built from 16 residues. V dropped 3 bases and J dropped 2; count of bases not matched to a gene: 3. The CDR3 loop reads CASSLGTGDNTGELFF. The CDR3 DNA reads TGTGCCAGCAGCTTGGGGACAGGGGATAACACCGGGGAGCTGTTTTTT.

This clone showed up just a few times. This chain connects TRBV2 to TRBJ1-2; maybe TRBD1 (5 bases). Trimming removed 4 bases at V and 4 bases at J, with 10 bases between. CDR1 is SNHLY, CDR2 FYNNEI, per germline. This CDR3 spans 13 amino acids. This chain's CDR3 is CASSVQVGYGYTF. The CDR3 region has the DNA TGTGCCAGCAGTGTACAGGTGGGCTATGGCTACACCTTC.

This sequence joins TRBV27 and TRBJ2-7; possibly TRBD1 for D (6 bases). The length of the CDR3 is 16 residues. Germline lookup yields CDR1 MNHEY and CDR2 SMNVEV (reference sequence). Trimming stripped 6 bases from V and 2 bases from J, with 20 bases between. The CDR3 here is CASSPPSGHLPYEQYF. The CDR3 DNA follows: TGTGCCAGCAGCCCCCCCTCGGGACACCTCCCCTACGAGCAGTACTTC.

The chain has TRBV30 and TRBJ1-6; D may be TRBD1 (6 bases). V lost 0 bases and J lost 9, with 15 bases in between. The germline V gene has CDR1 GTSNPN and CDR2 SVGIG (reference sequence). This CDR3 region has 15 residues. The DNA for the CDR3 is TGTGCCTGGAGTGTCATCGGGCAGGGGATTTCACCCCTCCACTTT. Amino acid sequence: CAWSVIGQGISPLHF.

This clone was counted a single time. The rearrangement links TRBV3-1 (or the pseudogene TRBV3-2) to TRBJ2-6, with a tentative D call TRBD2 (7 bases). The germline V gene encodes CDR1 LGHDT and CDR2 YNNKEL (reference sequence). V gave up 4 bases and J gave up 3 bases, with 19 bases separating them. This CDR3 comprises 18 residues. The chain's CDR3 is CASSPRVGGADGANVLTF. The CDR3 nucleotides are TGTGCCAGCAGCCCACGCGTGGGGGGGGCGGATGGGGCCAACGTCCTGACTTTC.

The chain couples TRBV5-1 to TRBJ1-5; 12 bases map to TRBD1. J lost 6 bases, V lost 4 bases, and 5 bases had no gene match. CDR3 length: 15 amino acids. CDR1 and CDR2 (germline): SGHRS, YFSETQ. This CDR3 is CASSPGTGGSQPQHF. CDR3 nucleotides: TGCGCCAGCAGCCCCGGGACAGGGGGCTCTCAGCCCCAGCATTTT.

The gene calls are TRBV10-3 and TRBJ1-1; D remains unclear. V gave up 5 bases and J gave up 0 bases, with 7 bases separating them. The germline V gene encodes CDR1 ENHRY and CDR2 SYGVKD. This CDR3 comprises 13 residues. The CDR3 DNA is TGTGCCATCAGTACACAAGTGAACACTGAAGCTTTCTTT. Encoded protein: CAISTQVNTEAFF.

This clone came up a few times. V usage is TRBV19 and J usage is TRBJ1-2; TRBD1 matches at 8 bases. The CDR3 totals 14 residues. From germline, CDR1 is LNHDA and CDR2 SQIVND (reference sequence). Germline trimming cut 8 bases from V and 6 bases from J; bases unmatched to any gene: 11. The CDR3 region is CASSNPDRVNGYTF. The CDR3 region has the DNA TGTGCCAGTTCTAACCCGGACAGGGTAAATGGCTACACCTTC.

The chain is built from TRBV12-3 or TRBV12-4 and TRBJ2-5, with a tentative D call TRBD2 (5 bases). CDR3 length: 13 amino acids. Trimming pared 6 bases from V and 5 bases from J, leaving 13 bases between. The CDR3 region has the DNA TGTGCCAGCAGGCCACTAGGGCGGGAGACCCAGTACTTC. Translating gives CASRPLGRETQYF.

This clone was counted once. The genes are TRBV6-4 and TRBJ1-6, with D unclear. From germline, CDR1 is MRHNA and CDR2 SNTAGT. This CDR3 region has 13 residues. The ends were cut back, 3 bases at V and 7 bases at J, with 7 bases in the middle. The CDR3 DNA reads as TGTGCCAGCAGTGAGGGCAGGAATTCACCCCTCCACTTT. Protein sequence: CASSEGRNSPLHF.

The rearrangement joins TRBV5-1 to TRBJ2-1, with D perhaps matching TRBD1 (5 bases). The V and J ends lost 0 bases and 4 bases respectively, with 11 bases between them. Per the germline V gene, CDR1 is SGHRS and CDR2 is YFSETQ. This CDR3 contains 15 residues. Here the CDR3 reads CASSLVAGQYNEQFF. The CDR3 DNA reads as TGCGCCAGCAGCTTGGTGGCAGGGCAATACAATGAGCAGTTCTTC.

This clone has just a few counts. In DNA, the CDR3 is TGTGCCAGCAGTTTCGGACAGGTTTGGGAAGGCTACACCTTC. Encoded protein: CASSFGQVWEGYTF. J is TRBJ1-2 and V is TRBV27, with 7 bases lining up with TRBD1. Germline loops: CDR1 MNHEY, CDR2 SMNVEV (reference sequence). Losses at the gene ends were 3 bases for V and 8 bases for J; bases not matched to a gene: 9. The CDR3 loop spans 14 amino acids.

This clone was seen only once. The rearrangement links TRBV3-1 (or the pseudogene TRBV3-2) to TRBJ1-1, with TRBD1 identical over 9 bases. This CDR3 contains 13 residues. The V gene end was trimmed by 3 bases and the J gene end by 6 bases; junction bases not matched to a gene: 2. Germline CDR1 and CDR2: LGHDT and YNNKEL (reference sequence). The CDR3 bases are TGTGCCAGCAGCCAGACAGGGGGGGCTGAAGCTTTCTTT. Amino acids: CASSQTGGAEAFF.

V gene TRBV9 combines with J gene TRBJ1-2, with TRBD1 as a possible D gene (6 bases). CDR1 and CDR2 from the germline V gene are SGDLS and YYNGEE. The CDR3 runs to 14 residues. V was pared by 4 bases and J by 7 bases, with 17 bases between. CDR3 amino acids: CASSRSLGAVGYTF. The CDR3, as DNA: TGTGCCAGCAGCCGAAGTCTGGGGGCTGTTGGCTACACCTTC.

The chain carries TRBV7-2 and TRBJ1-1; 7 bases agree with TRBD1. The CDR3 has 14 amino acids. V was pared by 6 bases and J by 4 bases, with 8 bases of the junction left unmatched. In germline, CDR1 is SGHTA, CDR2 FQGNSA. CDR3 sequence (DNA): TGTGCCAGCAGGGGGGCAGGGGGGAGCACTGAAGCTTTCTTT. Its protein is CASRGAGGSTEAFF.

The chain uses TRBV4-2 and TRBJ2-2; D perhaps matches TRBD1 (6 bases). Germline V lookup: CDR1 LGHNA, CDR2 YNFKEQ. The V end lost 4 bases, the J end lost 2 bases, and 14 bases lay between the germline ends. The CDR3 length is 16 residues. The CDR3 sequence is CASSRDPGTNTGELFF. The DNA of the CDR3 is TGTGCCAGCAGCCGAGACCCCGGGACAAACACCGGGGAGCTGTTTTTT.